This T cell receptor beta chain was sequenced during a study of blood T cell repertoires in COVID-19. As for the study in general: The origin of the acute and convalescent COVID-19 samples was the United States, Italy and Spain.

Recruits, aged about 18 to 100 years, lived in about two dozen US areas. Cohorts were assigned according to the clinical history that participants reported. Clones were read by immunoSEQ multiplex PCR, and TCRdb kept only the in-frame ones, dropping some. The repertoire holds about 220,000 clones, with 88% as singletons. This receptor was taken from a woman in her forties or fifties with acute COVID-19. Input material: PBMCs or T cells enriched from blood (not recorded which).

The CDR3 spells CASSLRGLDNSPLHF. The CDR3 DNA reads TGTGCCAGCAGTTTAAGGGGGTTAGATAATTCACCCCTCCACTTT. The rearrangement links TRBV27 to TRBJ1-6; TRBD1 might be the D (6 bases). Germline V gene sequence: CDR1 MNHEY, CDR2 SMNVEV (reference sequence). This CDR3 spans 15 amino acids. Trimming took 2 bases from V and 5 from J, leaving 10 bases between them.